The clone carrying this T cell receptor (beta chain) is categorized as medium-sized. Other DNA sequences of this sample code for an identical CDR3. The sample is drawn from a study of blood T cell repertoires in COVID-19. Turning to the study itself: There were acute and convalescent COVID-19 samples, and they came from the United States, Italy and Spain. The analysed material was cDNA or gDNA that came from T cells, B-cell-depleted T cells, or PBMCs.

Germline V CDR1 and CDR2: SGDLS, YYNGEE. The CDR3 has 15 residues. V was pared by 0 bases and J by 1 base, with 11 bases between. Authors' processing steps: Amplification of reference gene primers was used by the study to estimate nucleated cell counts. The assay was immunoSEQ multiplex PCR, and TCRdb's table has in-frame clones only and misses some. D and trimming come from the DNA, and the V and J calls and clone size come from that table. The table includes roughly 60,000 clones, roughly 85% detected once. This chain connects TRBV9 to TRBJ2-7; a weak D match, TRBD2 (6 bases). This clonotype originated in a human donor in a cohort sampled during active COVID-19. Sequenced: peripheral blood. The CDR3 loop reads CASSVEPSGSYEQYF. The CDR3 region has the DNA TGTGCCAGCAGCGTAGAGCCCAGCGGGTCCTACGAGCAGTACTTC.